This T cell receptor (beta chain) was obtained from a study of blood T cell repertoires in COVID-19. Study summary: There were acute and convalescent COVID-19 samples, and they came from the United States, Italy and Spain.

Losses at the gene ends were 4 bases for V and 4 bases for J; bases not matched to a gene: 7. From germline, CDR1 is WNHNN and CDR2 SYGVQD (reference sequence). This CDR3 has 15 residues. Only one count was recorded for this clone. Per the original methods: Amplification of reference gene primers provided the estimated nucleated cell counts. The repertoire was sequenced with immunoSEQ multiplex PCR; TCRdb's copy has only in-frame clones and lacks some. V, J and clone size reflect that table, while D and trimming were determined from the DNA. The sample contains some 130,000 clones, 88% of which appear only once.

The chain has TRBV10-1 and TRBJ2-5; 9 bases line up with TRBD2. This sequence was found in a man aged 50-59 years with acute or convalescent COVID-19. The sequenced sample was peripheral blood. The CDR3 sequence is CASSGGSGSGETQYF. For the CDR3, the DNA is TGCGCCAGCAGTGGGGGTAGCGGGAGTGGAGAGACCCAGTACTTC.